This T cell receptor (beta chain) was captured in a study of T-cell memory formation after mild COVID-19. Study-level background: Clusters were largely donor specific.

CDR3 length equals 16 residues. V dropped 0 bases and J dropped 8; count of bases not matched to a gene: 10. CDR1 SGHRS and CDR2 YFSETQ come from the germline V gene. TCRdb itself ran the 5' RACE reads through MiXCR, one entry per CDR3 protein. Among just under 350,000 distinct CDR3 sequences, 10% to 15% were seen once, and the ten largest hold about a fifth. The source material was PBMCs or a T cell subset sorted from them (not recorded which). The chain recombines TRBV5-1 with TRBJ2-1; 8 nucleotides agree with TRBD2. The receptor comes from a man between 18 and 29 years old who had mild COVID-19 (a few samples of this study predate the infection). Cell type and time point are not known. The CDR3 is CASSLEVGGADHEQFF. CDR3 bases: TGCGCCAGCAGCTTGGAAGTCGGGGGGGCCGACCATGAGCAGTTCTTC.